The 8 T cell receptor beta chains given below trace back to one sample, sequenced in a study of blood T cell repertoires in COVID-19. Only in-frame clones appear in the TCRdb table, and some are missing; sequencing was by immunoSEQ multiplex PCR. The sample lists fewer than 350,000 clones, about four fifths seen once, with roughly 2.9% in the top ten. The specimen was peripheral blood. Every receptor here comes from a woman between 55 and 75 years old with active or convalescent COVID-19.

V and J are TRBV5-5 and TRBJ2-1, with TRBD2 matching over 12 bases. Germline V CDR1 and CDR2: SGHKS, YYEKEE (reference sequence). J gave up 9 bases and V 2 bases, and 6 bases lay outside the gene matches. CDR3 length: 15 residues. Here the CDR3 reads CASSFSSGGAFEQFF. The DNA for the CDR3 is TGTGCCAGCAGCTTCTCTAGCGGGGGGGCCTTTGAGCAGTTCTTC.

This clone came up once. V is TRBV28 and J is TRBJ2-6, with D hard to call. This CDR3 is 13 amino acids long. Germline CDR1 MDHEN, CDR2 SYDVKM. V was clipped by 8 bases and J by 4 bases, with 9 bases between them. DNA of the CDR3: TGTGCCAGCCAGGTCTCGGGGGCCAACGTCCTGACTTTC. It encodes CASQVSGANVLTF.

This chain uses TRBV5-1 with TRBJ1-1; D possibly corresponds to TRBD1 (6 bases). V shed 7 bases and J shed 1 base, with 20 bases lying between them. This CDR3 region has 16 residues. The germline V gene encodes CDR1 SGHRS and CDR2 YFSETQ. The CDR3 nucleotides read TGCGCCAGCGCGGGGGGCACAGGGAGGACGAACACTGAAGCTTTCTTT. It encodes CASAGGTGRTNTEAFF.

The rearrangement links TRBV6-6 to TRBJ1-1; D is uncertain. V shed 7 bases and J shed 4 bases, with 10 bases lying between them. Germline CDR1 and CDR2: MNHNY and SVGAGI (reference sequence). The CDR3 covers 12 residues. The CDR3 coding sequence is TGTGCCAGCACCTACTCTCTCACTGAAGCTTTCTTT. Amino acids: CASTYSLTEAFF.

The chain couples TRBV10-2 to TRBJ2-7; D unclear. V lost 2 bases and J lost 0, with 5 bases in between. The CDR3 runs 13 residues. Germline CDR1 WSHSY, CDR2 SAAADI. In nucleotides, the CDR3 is TGCGCCAGCAGTGAGCCGAGCTCCTACGAGCAGTACTTC. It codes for CASSEPSSYEQYF.

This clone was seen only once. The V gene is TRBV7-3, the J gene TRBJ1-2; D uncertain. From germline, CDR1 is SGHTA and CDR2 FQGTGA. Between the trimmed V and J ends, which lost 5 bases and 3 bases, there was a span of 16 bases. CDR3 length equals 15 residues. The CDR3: CASSTGSFPDYGYTF. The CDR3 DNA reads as TGTGCCAGCAGCACCGGGAGTTTCCCGGACTATGGCTACACCTTC.

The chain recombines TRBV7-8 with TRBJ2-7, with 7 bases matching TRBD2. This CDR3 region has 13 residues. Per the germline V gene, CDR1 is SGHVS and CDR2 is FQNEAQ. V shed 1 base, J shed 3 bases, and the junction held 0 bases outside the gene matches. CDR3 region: CASSLGGGYEQYF. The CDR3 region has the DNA TGTGCCAGCAGCTTAGGGGGGGGCTACGAGCAGTACTTC.

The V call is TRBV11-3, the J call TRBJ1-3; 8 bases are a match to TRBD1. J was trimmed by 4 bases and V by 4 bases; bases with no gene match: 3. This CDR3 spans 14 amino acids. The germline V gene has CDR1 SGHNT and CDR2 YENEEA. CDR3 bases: TGTGCCAGCAGCTCGACAGGGGTCGGAAACACCATATATTTT. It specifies CASSSTGVGNTIYF.